The rows below give T cell receptor beta chains drawn from one sample of a study of T cells in Graves' hyperthyroidism and ophthalmopathy. Each CDR3 protein gets one entry after TCRdb re-called the multiplex PCR reads with MiXCR. This table has roughly 750,000 distinct CDR3 sequences, about a sixth appearing once. Sequencing was performed on blood. All receptors come from a man aged 18 to 29 with Graves' hyperthyroidism. Each CDR3 is given with its conserved first and last residue. D genes are given only for firm matches. A row's size may be missing; if present it is once, few, many or a size class.

clone size,V gene,J gene,D gene,CDR3 DNA,CDR3 protein
many,TRBV12-3/TRBV12-4,TRBJ2-7,-,TGTGCCAGCAGTGTGGAGGGGTTGTACGAGCAGTACTTC,CASSVEGLYEQYF
-,TRBV20-1,TRBJ2-3,-,TGCAGTGCTAGAGAGCGACAGCTTAGCACAGATACGCAGTATTTT,CSARERQLSTDTQYF
few,TRBV6-5,TRBJ2-5,-,TGTGCCAGCAGTTACGGACGGATGGTGATGGAGACCCAGTACTTC,CASSYGRMVMETQYF
few,TRBV3-1,TRBJ2-1,TRBD2,TGTGCCAGCAGCCAAGGCTTTCTAGCGGGAGAGGTCAATGAGCAGTTCTTC,CASSQGFLAGEVNEQFF
few,TRBV28,TRBJ2-4,TRBD1,TGTGCCAGCAGACAGGGGAACAAAAACATTCAGTACTTC,CASRQGNKNIQYF
few,TRBV2,TRBJ2-7,-,TGTGCCAGCAGTCCACCTAACCCGGCCTACGAGCGGTACTTC,CASSPPNPAYERYF
-,TRBV28,TRBJ1-4,TRBD1,TGTGCCAGTATCGGGACAGCAAATGAAAAACTGTTTTTT,CASIGTANEKLFF
-,TRBV20-1,TRBJ2-1,TRBD1,TGCAGTGCTAGAGTGGACAGGGATAGGGATGAGCAGTTCTTC,CSARVDRDRDEQFF
many,TRBV27,TRBJ2-2,-,TGTGCCAGCAGTTTACTTCGCGCCAGGGGGAGGACCGGGGAGCTGTTTTTT,CASSLLRARGRTGELFF
-,TRBV7-9,TRBJ2-1,TRBD1,TGTGCCAGCAGCCCTGGCCCCAGGACAGGGAGGTACAATGAGCAGTTCTTC,CASSPGPRTGRYNEQFF
many,TRBV6-2/TRBV6-3,TRBJ2-3,-,TGTGCCAGCAGTTACGGACGACGGGATACGCAGTATTTT,CASSYGRRDTQYF
-,TRBV25-1,TRBJ2-3,-,TGTGCCAGCAGTGGTATCAGGCTAACCAAAGATACGCAGTATTTT,CASSGIRLTKDTQYF
-,TRBV7-6,TRBJ2-1,TRBD2,TGTGCCAGCAGCTTAGTAGGGGTCGGGGGGAGCTCCTACAATGAGCAGTTCTTC,CASSLVGVGGSSYNEQFF
-,TRBV11-2,TRBJ1-5,-,TGTGCCAGCAGCTTAGAAAGCACGCTAAGCAATCAGCCCCAGCATTTT,CASSLESTLSNQPQHF
many,TRBV6-2/TRBV6-3,TRBJ2-7,-,TGTGCCAGCAGTTTCTGGGGCAGTTCTTCCTACGAGCAGTACTTC,CASSFWGSSSYEQYF
few,TRBV13,TRBJ2-1,-,TGTGCCAGCAGCTTAGTGGCAGGAGCCTCCTACAATGAGCAGTTCTTC,CASSLVAGASYNEQFF
-,TRBV6-2/TRBV6-3,TRBJ2-4,TRBD2,TGTGCCAGCAGTGACCACGGACTAGCGGGACGGGGCATATTAGGAAACATTCAGTACTTC,CASSDHGLAGRGILGNIQYF
-,TRBV7-9,TRBJ2-7,-,TGTGCCAGCAGCGGAGAGGCAGGGGCGGCCGAGCAGTACTTC,CASSGEAGAAEQYF
-,TRBV7-2,TRBJ2-5,TRBD2,TGTGCCAGCAGCTTTCAGGGAGGGGAAGAGACCCAGTACTTC,CASSFQGGEETQYF
-,TRBV9,TRBJ2-7,-,TGTGCCAGCAGCGTAGAGCCTAGCTCCTACGAGCAGTACTTC,CASSVEPSSYEQYF
-,TRBV5-1,TRBJ2-2,-,TGCGCCAGCAAACAGGGATTGAACACCGGGGAGCTGTTTTTT,CASKQGLNTGELFF
once,TRBV29-1,TRBJ1-2,-,TGCAGCGTTGATCGACAGGTGTATGGCTACACCTTC,CSVDRQVYGYTF
-,TRBV19,TRBJ2-5,-,TGTGCCAGTAGTACGACTTTCCTAGCGCGAAAGGGTACCCAGTACTTC,CASSTTFLARKGTQYF
many,TRBV11-3,TRBJ2-4,-,TGTGCCAGCAGCTTAGACGGACCCAAAAACATTCAGTACTTC,CASSLDGPKNIQYF
-,TRBV7-2,TRBJ2-1,-,TGTGCCAGCAGCTCCCCTGGACAGCCCTCTAGGGGTACGTTCTTC,CASSSPGQPSRGTFF